This T cell receptor (beta chain) is drawn from a study of beta chain features in type 1 diabetes. General study findings and limits: Patients with Type 1 diabetes showed moderately but significantly shorter TCRB CDR3s in all four CD4+ subsets. PCR might pick shorter templates more often, in the same way for patients and controls. Fewer insertions but more deletions were seen at VDJ junctions in type 1 diabetes patients.

About this clone itself: No antigen is known for it.

Trimming removed 1 base at V and 0 bases at J, with 5 bases between. The CDR3 is 13 amino acids. Germline assignment: CDR1 GTSNPN and CDR2 SVGIG (reference sequence). cDNA synthesis used the whole RNA isolate, giving expressed TCRB sequences. Sequenced by immunoSEQ multiplex PCR; TCRdb stores in-frame clones only, minus some. There are 390,000 or so clones in the sample; around 14% occur only once, and about 0.04% lies in the top ten. Sequenced material: naive CD4+ T cells from blood. This receptor was obtained from a man aged 25-45 years in good health. The chain joins TRBV30 to TRBJ2-3; no definite D call. The CDR3 DNA follows: TGTGCCTGGAGTGGCAGGAGCACAGATACGCAGTATTTT. Protein: CAWSGRSTDTQYF.